This T cell receptor beta chain stems from a study of metastatic and nonmetastatic thyroid tumors. Study details: Across peripheral blood and tumor or nodule tissue samples taken from malignant and benign thyroid patients, the repertoires were compared with one another. Overall study results and limits: TCR beta diversity was reportedly significantly higher in malignant thyroid tumors than benign nodules, in blood and tumor.

None of the patients had undergone any treatment ahead of thyroid surgery. V was pared by 5 bases and J by 2 bases, with 12 bases between. The CDR3 contains 14 residues. The germline V gene encodes CDR1 LGHDT and CDR2 YNNKEL (reference sequence). This clone was observed many times. Antigen: not known. Via MiXCR, TCRdb re-called the PCR reads. The sample has roughly 72,000 clones; less than 20% are singletons. The chain has TRBV3-1 and TRBJ1-2; no definite D call. Specimen: blood. This TCR derives from a female donor with papillary thyroid cancer or a benign thyroid nodule (not recorded which). Some clones in this sample may be carry-over from other donors' samples. CDR3 DNA sequence: TGTGCCAGCAGCAGAAGCAACTCAAACTATGGCTACACCTTC. Translated: CASSRSNSNYGYTF.